This TCR beta chain emerged from a study of early T cells in non-severe SARS-CoV-2 infection. TCRdb used MiXCR to reprocess the 5' RACE reads, holding one entry per CDR3 protein. The sample has around 58,000 distinct CDR3 sequences; 4.9% are singletons. This clonotype appeared many times. V gave up 0 bases and J gave up 5 bases, with 8 bases separating them. The CDR3 covers 14 residues. Germline loops: CDR1 SGDLS, CDR2 YYNGEE. The chain employs TRBV9 and TRBJ2-2; D gene unclear. This TCR was recovered from an adult who was a healthcare worker with PCR-confirmed SARS-CoV-2 infection or an uninfected control (not recorded which). Sequenced: whole blood. CDR3 in amino acids: CASSVESVTGELFF. DNA of the CDR3: TGTGCCAGCAGCGTAGAAAGCGTGACCGGGGAGCTGTTTTTT.